One and the same sample provided the 9 T cell receptor beta chains below, sequenced in a study of molecular identifiers for immune sequencing clone quantification. TCRdb recomputed calls from the PCR reads with MiXCR, one row per CDR3 protein. The table includes under 600,000 distinct CDR3 sequences, about 26% detected once. The source material was naive CD8+ T cells from blood, with Jurkat cell RNA spiked in. Subset described: FACS-sorted CD8+CD4-CCR7+CD45RA+ naive T cells. The receptors were sampled from a human donor in good health. Some libraries in this study had Jurkat cell RNA spiked in.

This clonotype was seen only once. A much larger clone lies a single base off, so this may be a read error. The V gene is TRBV28, the J gene TRBJ2-3, with D possibly matching TRBD1 (6 bases). Germline V gene lookup returns CDR1 MDHEN and CDR2 SYDVKM. The CDR3 consists of 15 residues. The chain's CDR3 is CACSQTGMSTDTQYF. CDR3 sequence (DNA): TGTGCCTGCAGTCAAACAGGGATGAGCACAGATACGCAGTATTTT.

The chain employs TRBV9 and TRBJ2-2; 8 bases match TRBD1. The J segment lost 3 bases and the V segment lost 7 bases, leaving 2 bases of the junction unmatched. The germline V gene has CDR1 SGDLS and CDR2 YYNGEE. This CDR3 region has 13 residues. The CDR3 is CASGQGDTGELFF. The CDR3 DNA follows: TGTGCCAGCGGACAGGGCGACACCGGGGAGCTGTTTTTT.

Worth noting for this clonotype: A much larger clone lies a single base off, so this may be a read error. V is TRBV20-1 and J is TRBJ2-7; D gene unclear. This CDR3 is built from 12 residues. Germline V gives CDR1 DFQATT, CDR2 SNEGSKA (reference sequence). Written as DNA, the CDR3 is TGCAGTGCCCCCATAGGATACTACGAGCAGCACTTC. It codes for CSAPIGYYEQHF.

This clonotype was seen many times. This chain joins TRBV29-1 and TRBJ2-1; D possibly uses TRBD1 or TRBD2 (5 bases each). V gave up 2 bases and J gave up 4 bases, with 12 bases separating them. Germline CDR1 reads SQVTM; CDR2 reads ANQGSEA. The CDR3 extends over 14 amino acids. CDR3 sequence reads: CSVERDWGYNEQFF. The CDR3 nucleotides read TGCAGCGTTGAAAGAGATTGGGGGTACAATGAGCAGTTCTTC.

To note about this clonotype: A much larger clone sits a single nucleotide away, making a read error possible. The conserved final phenylalanine or tryptophan is absent from the CDR3, which likely points to a read error. V is TRBV7-9 and J is TRBJ1-1; maybe TRBD1 (6 bases). V lost 7 bases to trimming and J lost 1 base, with 16 bases between them. The germline gives CDR1 SEHNR, CDR2 FQNEAQ (reference sequence). The CDR3 consists of 15 residues. CDR3 amino acids: CASTRVRGKNTEAFS. Here the CDR3 DNA reads TGTGCCAGCACCCGGGTAAGGGGGAAGAACACTGAAGCTTTCTCT.

Written as DNA, the CDR3 is TGTGCCTGGGGCCCAGGGGGACGGGAGCAGTTCTTC. Amino acids: CAWGPGGREQFF. J is TRBJ2-1 and V is TRBV30; 7 nucleotides agree with TRBD1. The CDR3 sequence is 12 residues long. V trimming: 5 bases; J trimming: 10 bases; junction bases outside the gene matches: 8. Germline V lookup: CDR1 GTSNPN, CDR2 SVGIG (reference sequence).

This chain uses TRBV27 with TRBJ1-1, with no clear D. Trimming pared 0 bases from V and 0 bases from J, leaving 8 bases between. This CDR3 is 15 amino acids long. Germline-derived CDR1 and CDR2 are MNHEY and SMNVEV (reference sequence). In DNA form, the CDR3 reads TGTGCCAGCAGTTTATCGTATGGAATGAACACTGAAGCTTTCTTT. This translates into CASSLSYGMNTEAFF.

The chain couples TRBV20-1 to TRBJ2-3, with 9 bases identical to TRBD2. Germline V lookup: CDR1 DFQATT, CDR2 SNEGSKA (reference sequence). J gave up 6 bases and V 3 bases, and 7 bases lay outside the gene matches. The CDR3 sequence is 14 residues long. CDR3 sequence: CSARVAGAPDTQYF. The CDR3 bases are TGCAGTGCTAGGGTAGCGGGGGCGCCCGATACGCAGTATTTT.

The chain is built from TRBV2 and TRBJ2-5; D uncertain. This CDR3 has 13 residues. In germline, CDR1 is SNHLY, CDR2 FYNNEI. Deletions cut 7 bases from V and 2 bases from J, with 11 bases between. CDR3 nucleotides: TGTGCCAGCACCCCGGGTTATCAAGAGACCCAGTACTTC. Translation: CASTPGYQETQYF.